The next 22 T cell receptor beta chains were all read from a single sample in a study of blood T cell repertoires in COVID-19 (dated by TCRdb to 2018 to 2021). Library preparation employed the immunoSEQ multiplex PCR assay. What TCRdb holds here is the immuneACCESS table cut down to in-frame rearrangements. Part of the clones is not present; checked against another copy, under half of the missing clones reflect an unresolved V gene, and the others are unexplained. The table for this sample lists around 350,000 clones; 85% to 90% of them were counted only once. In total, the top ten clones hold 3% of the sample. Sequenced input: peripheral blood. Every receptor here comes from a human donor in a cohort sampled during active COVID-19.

The CDR3: CAWTSGYEQYF. CDR3 DNA: TGTGCCTGGACCTCGGGGTACGAGCAGTACTTC. The genes are TRBV30 and TRBJ2-7, with a tentative D call TRBD2 (5 bases). Trimming took off 4 bases at V and 4 bases at J, with 8 bases between the two ends. This CDR3 has 11 residues. Germline V lookup: CDR1 GTSNPN, CDR2 SVGIG (reference sequence). The entire variable domain, with the rest obtained from reference TRBV30 and TRBJ2-7, is as follows: SQTIHQWPATLVQPVGSPLSLECTVEGTSNPNLYWYRQAAGRGLQLLFYSVGIGQISSEVPQNLSASRPQDRQFILSSKKLLLSDSGFYLCAWTSGYEQYFGPGTRLTVT.

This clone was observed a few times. DNA for the CDR3: TGTGCCAGCAAAGCGCGGGGGACGATACCCATGTGGACAGATACGCAGTATTTT. This translates into CASKARGTIPMWTDTQYF. V usage is TRBV2 and J usage is TRBJ2-3, with 7 bases fitting TRBD2. V was clipped by 7 bases and J by 3 bases; unmatched bases: 19. From germline, CDR1 is SNHLY and CDR2 FYNNEI. This CDR3 comprises 18 residues.

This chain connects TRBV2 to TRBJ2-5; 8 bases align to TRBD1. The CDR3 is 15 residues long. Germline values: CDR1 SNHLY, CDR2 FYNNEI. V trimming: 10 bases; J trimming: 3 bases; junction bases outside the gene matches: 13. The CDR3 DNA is TGTGCCACAACCTCCACAGGGGGAAGGGAAGAGACCCAGTACTTC. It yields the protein CATTSTGGREETQYF.

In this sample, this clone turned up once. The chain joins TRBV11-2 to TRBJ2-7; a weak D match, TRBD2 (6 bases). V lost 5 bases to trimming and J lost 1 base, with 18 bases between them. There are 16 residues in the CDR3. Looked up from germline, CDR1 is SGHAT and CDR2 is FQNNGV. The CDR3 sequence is CASSDLGDWASYEQYF. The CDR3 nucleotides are TGTGCCAGCAGCGACCTAGGGGACTGGGCATCCTACGAGCAGTACTTC.

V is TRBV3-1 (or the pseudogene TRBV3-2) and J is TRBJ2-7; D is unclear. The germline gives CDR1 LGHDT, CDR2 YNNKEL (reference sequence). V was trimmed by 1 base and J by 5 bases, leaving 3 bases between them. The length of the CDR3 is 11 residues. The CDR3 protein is CASSQGDEQYF. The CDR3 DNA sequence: TGTGCCAGCAGCCAAGGAGACGAGCAGTACTTC.

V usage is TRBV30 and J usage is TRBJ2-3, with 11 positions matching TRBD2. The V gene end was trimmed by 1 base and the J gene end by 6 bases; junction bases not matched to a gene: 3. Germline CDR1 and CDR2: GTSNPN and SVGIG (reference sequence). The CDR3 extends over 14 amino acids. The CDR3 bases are TGTGCCTGGAGTGACCCTAGCGGGGGGGATACGCAGTATTTT. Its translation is CAWSDPSGGDTQYF.

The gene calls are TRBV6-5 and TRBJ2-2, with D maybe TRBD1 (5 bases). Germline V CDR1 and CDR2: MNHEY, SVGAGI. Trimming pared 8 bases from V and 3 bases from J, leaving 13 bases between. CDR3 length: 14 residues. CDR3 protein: CASSAGPDTGELFF. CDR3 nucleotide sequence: TGTGCCAGCTCGGCAGGGCCGGACACCGGGGAGCTGTTTTTT.

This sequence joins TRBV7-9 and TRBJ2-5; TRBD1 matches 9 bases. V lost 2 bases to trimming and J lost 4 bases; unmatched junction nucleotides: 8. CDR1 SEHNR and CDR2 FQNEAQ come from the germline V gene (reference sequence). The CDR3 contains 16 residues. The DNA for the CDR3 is TGTGCCAGCAGCTTACTATACAGGGGGCGACGAGAGACCCAGTACTTC. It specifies CASSLLYRGRRETQYF.

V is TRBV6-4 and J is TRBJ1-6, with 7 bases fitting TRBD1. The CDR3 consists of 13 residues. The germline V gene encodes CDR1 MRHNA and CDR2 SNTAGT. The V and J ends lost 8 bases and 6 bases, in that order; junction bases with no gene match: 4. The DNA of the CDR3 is TGTGCCAGCCGGGACAGACTTAATTCACCCCTCCACTTT. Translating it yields CASRDRLNSPLHF.

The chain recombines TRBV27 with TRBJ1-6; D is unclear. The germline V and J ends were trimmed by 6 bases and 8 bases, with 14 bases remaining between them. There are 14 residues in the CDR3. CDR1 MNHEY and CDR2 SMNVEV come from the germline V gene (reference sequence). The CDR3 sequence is CASRPPGVHSPLHF. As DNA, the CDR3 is TGTGCCAGCAGACCGCCGGGAGTTCATTCACCCCTCCACTTT.

CDR3 coding DNA: TGTGCCACCAGCAGGGGCGGCGGGGAGGTCTACGAGCAGTACTTC. Its protein product is CATSRGGGEVYEQYF. The chain employs TRBV15 and TRBJ2-7; weak D call: TRBD2 (6 bases). The ends were cut back, 3 bases at V and 3 bases at J, with 15 bases in the middle. The CDR3 extends over 15 amino acids. Looked up from germline, CDR1 is LNHNV and CDR2 is YYDKDF (reference sequence).

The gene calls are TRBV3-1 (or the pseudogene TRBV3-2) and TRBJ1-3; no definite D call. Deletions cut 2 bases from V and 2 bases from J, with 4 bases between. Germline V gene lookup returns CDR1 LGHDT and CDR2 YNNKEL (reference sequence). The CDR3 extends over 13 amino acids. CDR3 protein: CASSQLAGNTIYF. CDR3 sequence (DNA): TGTGCCAGCAGCCAACTTGCTGGAAACACCATATATTTT.

The CDR3 DNA follows: TGTGCCAGCAGCTTGGCCTTGGTAGCGGTCTACAATGAGCAGTTCTTC. Translating gives CASSLALVAVYNEQFF. This sequence joins TRBV5-8 and TRBJ2-1, with D perhaps TRBD2 (6 bases). The CDR3 is made up of 16 amino acids. Germline loops: CDR1 SGHTS, CDR2 YDEGEE. V was pared by 0 bases and J by 3 bases, with 13 bases between.

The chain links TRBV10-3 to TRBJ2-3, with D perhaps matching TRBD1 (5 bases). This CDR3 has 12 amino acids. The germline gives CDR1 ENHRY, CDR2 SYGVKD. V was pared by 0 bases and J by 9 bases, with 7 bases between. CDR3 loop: CAISESGRTQYF. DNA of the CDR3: TGTGCCATCAGTGAGTCGGGGCGCACGCAGTATTTT.

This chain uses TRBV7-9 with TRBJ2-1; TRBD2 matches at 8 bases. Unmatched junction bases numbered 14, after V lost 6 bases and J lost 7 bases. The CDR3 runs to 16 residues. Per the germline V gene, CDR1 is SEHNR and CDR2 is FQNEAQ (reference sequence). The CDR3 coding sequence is TGTGCCAGCAGTCCCTCCGGAGCGGGAGTGGGAAATGAGCAGTTCTTC. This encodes CASSPSGAGVGNEQFF. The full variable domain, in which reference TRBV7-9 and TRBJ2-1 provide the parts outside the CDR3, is DTGVSQNPRHKITKRGQNVTFRCDPISEHNRLYWYRQTLGQGPEFLTYFQNEAQLEKSRLLSDRFSAERPKGSFSTLEIQRTEQGDSAMYLCASSPSGAGVGNEQFFGPGTRLTVL.

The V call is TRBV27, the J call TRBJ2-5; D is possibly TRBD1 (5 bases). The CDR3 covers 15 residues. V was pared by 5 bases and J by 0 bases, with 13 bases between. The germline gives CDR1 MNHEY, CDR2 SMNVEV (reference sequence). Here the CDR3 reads CASSRLGANQETQYF. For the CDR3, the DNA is TGTGCCAGCAGTCGTTTAGGGGCCAACCAAGAGACCCAGTACTTC.

The CDR3 here is CASSQNENTGELFF. In DNA, the CDR3 is TGTGCCAGCAGCCAGAACGAGAACACCGGGGAGCTGTTTTTT. The chain recombines TRBV11-3 with TRBJ2-2; D uncertain. This CDR3 spans 14 amino acids. The V end was cut by 5 bases, the J end by 1 base, with 8 bases between. Germline CDR1 is SGHNT and CDR2 is YENEEA. Filled out from reference TRBV11-3 and TRBJ2-2, the complete variable domain reads EAGVVQSPRYKIIEKKQPVAFWCNPISGHNTLYWYLQNLGQGPELLIRYENEEAVDDSQLPKDRFSAERLKGVDSTLKIQPAELGDSAVYLCASSQNENTGELFFGEGSRLTVL.

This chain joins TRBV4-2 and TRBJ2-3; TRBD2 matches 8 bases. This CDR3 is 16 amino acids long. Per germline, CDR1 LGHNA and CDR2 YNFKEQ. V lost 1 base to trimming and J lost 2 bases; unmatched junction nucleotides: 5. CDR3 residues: CASSQVQRELTDTQYF. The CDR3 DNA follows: TGTGCCAGCAGCCAAGTCCAGCGGGAGCTCACAGATACGCAGTATTTT.

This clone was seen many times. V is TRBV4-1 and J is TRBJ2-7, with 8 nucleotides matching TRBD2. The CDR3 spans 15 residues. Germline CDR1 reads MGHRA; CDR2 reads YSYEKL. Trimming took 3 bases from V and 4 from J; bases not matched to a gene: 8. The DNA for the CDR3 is TGCGCCAGCAGCCACCGTAGCGGGGTCGCTTACGAGCAGTACTTC. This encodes CASSHRSGVAYEQYF.

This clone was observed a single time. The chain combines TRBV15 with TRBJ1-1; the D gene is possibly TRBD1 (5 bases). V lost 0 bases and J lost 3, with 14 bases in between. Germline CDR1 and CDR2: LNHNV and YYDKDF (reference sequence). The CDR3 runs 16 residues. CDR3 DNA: TGTGCCACCAGCAGAGATTACGGGGGATTTTACACTGAAGCTTTCTTT. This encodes CATSRDYGGFYTEAFF. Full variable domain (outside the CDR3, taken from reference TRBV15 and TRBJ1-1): DAMVIQNPRYQVTQFGKPVTLSCSQTLNHNVMYWYQQKSSQAPKLLFHYYDKDFNNEADTPDNFQSRRPNTSFCFLDIRSPGLGDTAMYLCATSRDYGGFYTEAFFGQGTRLTVV.

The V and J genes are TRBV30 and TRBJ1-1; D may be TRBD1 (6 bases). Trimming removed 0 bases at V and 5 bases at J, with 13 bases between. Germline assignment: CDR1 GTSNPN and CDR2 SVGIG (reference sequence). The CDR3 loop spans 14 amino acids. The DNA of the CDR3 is TGTGCCTGGAGTGTTGAGGGGGTGGTTACTGAAGCTTTCTTT. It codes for CAWSVEGVVTEAFF.

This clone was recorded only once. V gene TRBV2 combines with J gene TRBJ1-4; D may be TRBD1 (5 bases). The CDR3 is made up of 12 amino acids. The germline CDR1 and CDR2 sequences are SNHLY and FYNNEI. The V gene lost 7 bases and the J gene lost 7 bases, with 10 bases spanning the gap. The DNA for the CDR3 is TGTGCCAGCACAGGGAATGGTGAAAAACTGTTTTTT. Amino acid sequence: CASTGNGEKLFF.